One sample yielded the 9 T cell receptor beta chains listed below, sequenced in a study of OX40 agonist ivuxolimab in advanced cancers. The repertoire was sequenced with immunoSEQ multiplex PCR; TCRdb's copy has only in-frame clones and lacks some. The sample records over 70,000 clones, roughly nine tenths being singletons. Here the sequenced sample was CD4+ or CD8+ T cells sorted from blood, taken in a trial of the OX40 agonist ivuxolimab. Receptor source: an adult with an advanced solid tumor such as melanoma, head and neck, liver or kidney cancer.

The chain combines TRBV5-1 with TRBJ2-2; D not certain. CDR1 is SGHRS, CDR2 YFSETQ, per germline. V lost 2 bases and J 0 bases, leaving 5 bases between the germline ends. This CDR3 comprises 14 residues. The CDR3 reads CASSLDSNTGELFF. The CDR3 DNA reads as TGCGCCAGCAGCTTAGACTCGAACACCGGGGAGCTGTTTTTT.

The chain uses TRBV28 and TRBJ2-7; either TRBD1 or TRBD2 may fit D (5 bases each). The CDR3 extends over 15 amino acids. Per the germline V gene, CDR1 is MDHEN and CDR2 is SYDVKM. With 6 bases removed from V and 2 bases from J, the gap between germline ends came to 17 bases. The CDR3: CASSPAGTSAYEQYV. The DNA of the CDR3 is TGTGCCAGCAGCCCAGCCGGGACCTCTGCCTACGAGCAGTACGTC.

The rearrangement uses TRBV28 and TRBJ1-2; TRBD1 matches at 9 bases. With 10 bases clipped from V and 7 bases from J, the junction kept 10 bases outside the gene matches. The CDR3 extends over 13 amino acids. Germline values: CDR1 MDHEN, CDR2 SYDVKM. CDR3 loop: CAIHEQGALGYTF. For the CDR3, the DNA is TGTGCCATACACGAACAGGGGGCGCTTGGCTACACCTTC.

This clone was counted a few times. V is TRBV5-3 and J is TRBJ2-2; D is unresolved. TRBV5-3 carries the ORF label, with uncertain function. The CDR3 is 9 residues long. V lost 10 bases, J lost 4 bases, and 2 bases lay in between. This CDR3 is CAPTGELFF. The DNA for the CDR3 is TGTGCCCCCACCGGGGAGCTGTTTTTT.

This sequence joins TRBV7-9 and TRBJ2-7, with TRBD1 as a possible D gene (5 bases). This CDR3 has 14 residues. V was pared by 3 bases and J by 2 bases, with 11 bases between. Germline CDR1 reads SEHNR; CDR2 reads FQNEAQ (reference sequence). CDR3 loop: CASSFTGGTYEQYF. Written as DNA, the CDR3 is TGTGCCAGCAGCTTTACAGGTGGGACCTACGAGCAGTACTTC.

The chain links TRBV7-3 to TRBJ2-3; D is possibly TRBD2 (6 bases). This CDR3 is built from 18 residues. Germline assignment: CDR1 SGHTA and CDR2 FQGTGA. Trimming removed 4 bases at V and 4 bases at J, with 24 bases between. CDR3 nucleotides: TGTGCCAGCAGCTCCCTCCCCTCTAGCGAGAGAGTTTCAGATACGCAGTATTTT. Translated, it gives CASSSLPSSERVSDTQYF.

This chain joins TRBV5-1 and TRBJ2-5; a weak D match, TRBD2 (5 bases). This CDR3 region has 14 residues. Trimming cost V 4 bases and J 3 bases, with 13 bases left between them. CDR1 is SGHRS and CDR2 is YFSETQ in the germline V gene. The CDR3 DNA reads TGCGCCAGCAGCCCAATACCGGGAAAAGAGACCCAGTACTTC. It codes for CASSPIPGKETQYF.

This rearrangement joins TRBV28 to TRBJ1-5; the match to TRBD1 covers 8 bases. Germline CDR1 and CDR2: MDHEN and SYDVKM. The trim removed 6 bases at V and 0 bases at J, leaving 1 base unmatched. The CDR3 covers 14 residues. Written as DNA, the CDR3 is TGTGCCAGCAGGACAGGGGCTAGCAATCAGCCCCAGCATTTT. Translating it yields CASRTGASNQPQHF.

V is TRBV2 and J is TRBJ1-5; D is perhaps TRBD1 (5 bases). The germline gives CDR1 SNHLY, CDR2 FYNNEI. Between the trimmed V and J ends, which lost 7 bases and 5 bases, there was a span of 12 bases. The length of the CDR3 is 13 residues. The CDR3 region has the DNA TGTGCCAGCAACCCACAGGAATATCAGCCCCAGCATTTT. This codes for CASNPQEYQPQHF.